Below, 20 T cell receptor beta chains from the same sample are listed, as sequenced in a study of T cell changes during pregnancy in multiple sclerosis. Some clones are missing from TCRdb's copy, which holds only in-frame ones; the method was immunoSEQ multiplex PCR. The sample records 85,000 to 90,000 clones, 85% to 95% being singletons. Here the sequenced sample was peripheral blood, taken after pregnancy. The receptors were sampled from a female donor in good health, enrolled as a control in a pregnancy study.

This CDR3 is CASSLAAGEIETQYF. The CDR3, as DNA: TGTGCCAGCAGCTTAGCAGCAGGGGAGATAGAGACCCAGTACTTC. This chain joins TRBV7-9 and TRBJ2-5; tentatively, D is TRBD1 (6 bases). CDR3 length: 15 residues. Trimming left V 0 bases short and J 4 bases short, with 12 bases between. Germline lookup yields CDR1 SEHNR and CDR2 FQNEAQ (reference sequence).

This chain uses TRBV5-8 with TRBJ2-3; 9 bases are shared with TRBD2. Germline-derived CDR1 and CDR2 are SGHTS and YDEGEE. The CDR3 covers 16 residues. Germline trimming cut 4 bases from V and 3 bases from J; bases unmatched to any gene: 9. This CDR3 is CASSLKREVLTDTQYF. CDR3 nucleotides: TGTGCCAGCAGCCTAAAGCGGGAGGTATTGACAGATACGCAGTATTTT. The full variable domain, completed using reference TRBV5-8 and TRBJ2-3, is EAGVTQSPTHLIKTRGQQATLRCSPISGHTSVYWYQQALGLGLQFLLWYDEGEERNRGNFPPRFSGRQFPNYSSELNVNALELEDSALYLCASSLKREVLTDTQYFGPGTRLTVL.

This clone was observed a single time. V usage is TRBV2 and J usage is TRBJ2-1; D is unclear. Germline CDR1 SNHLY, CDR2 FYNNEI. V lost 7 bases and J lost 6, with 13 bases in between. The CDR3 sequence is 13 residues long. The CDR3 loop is CASKEPRGNEQFF. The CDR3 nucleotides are TGTGCCAGCAAGGAACCCCGAGGCAATGAGCAGTTCTTC.

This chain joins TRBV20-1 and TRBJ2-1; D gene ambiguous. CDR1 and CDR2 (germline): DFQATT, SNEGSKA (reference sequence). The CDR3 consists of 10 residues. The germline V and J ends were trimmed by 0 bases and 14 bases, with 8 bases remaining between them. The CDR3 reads CSARELVEFF. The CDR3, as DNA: TGCAGTGCTAGAGAGCTAGTGGAGTTCTTC.

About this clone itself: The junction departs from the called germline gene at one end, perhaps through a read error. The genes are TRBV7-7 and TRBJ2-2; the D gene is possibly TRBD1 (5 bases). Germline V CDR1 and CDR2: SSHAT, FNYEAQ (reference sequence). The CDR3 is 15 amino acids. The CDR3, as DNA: TGTGCTAGCAGCCCAGGGCCAGGGCGAGGCGGGGAGCTGTTTTTT. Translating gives CASSPGPGRGGELFF.

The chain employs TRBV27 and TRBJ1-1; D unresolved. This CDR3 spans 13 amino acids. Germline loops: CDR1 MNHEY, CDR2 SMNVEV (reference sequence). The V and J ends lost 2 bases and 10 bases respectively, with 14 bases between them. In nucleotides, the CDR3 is TGTGCCAGCAGTTTAAGTATCGAGGGTGTAGCTTTCTTT. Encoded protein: CASSLSIEGVAFF.

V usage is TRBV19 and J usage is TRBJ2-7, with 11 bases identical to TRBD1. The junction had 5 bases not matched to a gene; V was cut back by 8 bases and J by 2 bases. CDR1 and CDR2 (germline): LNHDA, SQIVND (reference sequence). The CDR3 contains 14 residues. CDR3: CASRRGQGAYEQYF. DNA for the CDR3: TGTGCCAGTCGGAGGGGACAGGGGGCCTACGAGCAGTACTTC. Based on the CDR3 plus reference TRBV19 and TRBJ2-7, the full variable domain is DGGITQSPKYLFRKEGQNVTLSCEQNLNHDAMYWYRQDPGQGLRLIYYSQIVNDFQKGDIAEGYSVSREKKESFPLTVTSAQKNPTAFYLCASRRGQGAYEQYFGPGTRLTVT.

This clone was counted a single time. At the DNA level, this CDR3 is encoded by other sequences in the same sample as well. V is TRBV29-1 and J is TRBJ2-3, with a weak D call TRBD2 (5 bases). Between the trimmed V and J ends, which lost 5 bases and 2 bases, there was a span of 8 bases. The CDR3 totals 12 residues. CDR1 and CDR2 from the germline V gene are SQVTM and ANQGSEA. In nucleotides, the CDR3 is TGCAGCGTTCACGGACTCACAGATACGCAGTATTTT. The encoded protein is CSVHGLTDTQYF.

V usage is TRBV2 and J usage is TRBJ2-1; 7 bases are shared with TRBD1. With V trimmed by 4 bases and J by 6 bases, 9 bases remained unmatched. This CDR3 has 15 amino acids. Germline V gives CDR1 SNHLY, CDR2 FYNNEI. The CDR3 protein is CASSVRQGIVNEQFF. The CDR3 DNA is TGTGCCAGCAGTGTTAGACAGGGAATTGTCAATGAGCAGTTCTTC.

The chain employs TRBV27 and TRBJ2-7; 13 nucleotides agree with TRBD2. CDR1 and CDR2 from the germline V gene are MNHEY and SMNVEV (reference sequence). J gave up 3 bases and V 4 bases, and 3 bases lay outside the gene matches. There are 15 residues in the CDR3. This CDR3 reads CASSYRTSGSYEQYF. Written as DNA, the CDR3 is TGTGCCAGCAGTTATAGGACTAGCGGGAGCTACGAGCAGTACTTC.

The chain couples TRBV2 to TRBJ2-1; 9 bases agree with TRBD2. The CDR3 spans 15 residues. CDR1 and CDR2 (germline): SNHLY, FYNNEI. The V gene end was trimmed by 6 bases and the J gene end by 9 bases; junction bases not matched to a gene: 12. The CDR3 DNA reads TGTGCCAGCAGGGACTTAGCGGGAGATTATGGTGAGCAGTTCTTC. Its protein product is CASRDLAGDYGEQFF. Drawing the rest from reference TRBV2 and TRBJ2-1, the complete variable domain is EPEVTQTPSHQVTQMGQEVILRCVPISNHLYFYWYRQILGQKVEFLVSFYNNEISEKSEIFDDQFSVERPDGSNFTLKIRSTKLEDSAMYFCASRDLAGDYGEQFFGPGTRLTVL.

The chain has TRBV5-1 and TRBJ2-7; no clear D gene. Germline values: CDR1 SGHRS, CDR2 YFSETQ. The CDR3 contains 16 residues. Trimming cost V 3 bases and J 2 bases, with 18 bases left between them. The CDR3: CASSSGGPTRTYEQYF. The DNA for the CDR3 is TGCGCCAGCAGCTCCGGCGGCCCAACCCGAACCTACGAGCAGTACTTC.

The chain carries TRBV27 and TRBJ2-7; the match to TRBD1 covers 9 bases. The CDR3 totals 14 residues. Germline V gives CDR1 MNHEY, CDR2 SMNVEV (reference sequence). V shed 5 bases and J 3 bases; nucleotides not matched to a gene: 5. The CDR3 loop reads CASSPGQGHYEQYF. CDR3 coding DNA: TGTGCCAGCAGTCCCGGACAGGGGCACTACGAGCAGTACTTC.

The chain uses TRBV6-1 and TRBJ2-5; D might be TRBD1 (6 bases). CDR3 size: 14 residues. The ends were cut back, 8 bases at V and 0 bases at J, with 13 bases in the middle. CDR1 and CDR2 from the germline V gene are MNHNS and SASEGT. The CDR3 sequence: CASQTGWYQETQYF. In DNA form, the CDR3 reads TGTGCCAGCCAAACAGGGTGGTACCAAGAGACCCAGTACTTC.

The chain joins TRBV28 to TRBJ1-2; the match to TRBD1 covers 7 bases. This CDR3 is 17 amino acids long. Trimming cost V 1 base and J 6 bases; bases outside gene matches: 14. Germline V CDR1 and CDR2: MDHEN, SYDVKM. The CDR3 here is CASSLSRIDRAGHGYTF. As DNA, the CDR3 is TGTGCCAGCAGTTTATCACGAATAGACAGGGCTGGCCATGGCTACACCTTC.

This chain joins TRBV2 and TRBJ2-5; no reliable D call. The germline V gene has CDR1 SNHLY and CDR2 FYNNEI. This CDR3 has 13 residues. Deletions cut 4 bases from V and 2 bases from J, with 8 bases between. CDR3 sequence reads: CASSVARQETQYF. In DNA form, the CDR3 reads TGTGCCAGCAGTGTGGCCAGACAAGAGACCCAGTACTTC.

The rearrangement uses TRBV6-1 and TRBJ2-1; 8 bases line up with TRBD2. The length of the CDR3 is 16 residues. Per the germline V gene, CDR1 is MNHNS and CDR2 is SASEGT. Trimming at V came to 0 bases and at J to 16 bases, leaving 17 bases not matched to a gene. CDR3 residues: CASSEAPWASGQERFF. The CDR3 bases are TGTGCCAGCAGTGAAGCCCCATGGGCTAGCGGGCAAGAACGCTTCTTC.

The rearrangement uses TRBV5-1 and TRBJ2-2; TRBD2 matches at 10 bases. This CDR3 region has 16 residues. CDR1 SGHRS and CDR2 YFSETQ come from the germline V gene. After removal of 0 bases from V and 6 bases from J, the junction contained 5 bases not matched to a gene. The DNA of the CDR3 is TGCGCCAGCAGCTTGGCAGCGGGAGGGCTTGCCGGGGAGCTGTTTTTT. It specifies CASSLAAGGLAGELFF. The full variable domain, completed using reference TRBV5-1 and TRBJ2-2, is KAGVTQTPRYLIKTRGQQVTLSCSPISGHRSVSWYQQTPGQGLQFLFEYFSETQRNKGNFPGRFSGRQFSNSRSEMNVSTLELGDSALYLCASSLAAGGLAGELFFGEGSRLTVL.

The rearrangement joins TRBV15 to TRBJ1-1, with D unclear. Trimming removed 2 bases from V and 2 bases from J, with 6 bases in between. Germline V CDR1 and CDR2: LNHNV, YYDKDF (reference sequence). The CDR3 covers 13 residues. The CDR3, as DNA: TGTGCCACCAGCAGAATCCCTAACACTGAAGCTTTCTTT. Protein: CATSRIPNTEAFF.

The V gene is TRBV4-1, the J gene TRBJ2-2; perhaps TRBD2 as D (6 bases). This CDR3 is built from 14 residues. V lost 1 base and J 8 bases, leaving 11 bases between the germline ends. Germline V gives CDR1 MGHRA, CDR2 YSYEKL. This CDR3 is CASSQVGGSGELFF. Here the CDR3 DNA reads TGCGCCAGCAGCCAAGTCGGGGGTAGTGGGGAGCTGTTTTTT.